Listed below are T cell receptor beta chains from one sample, sequenced in a study of neurological immune-mediated disorders. TCRdb re-called the 5' RACE reads with MiXCR, one entry per CDR3 protein. The table has 60,000 to 90,000 distinct CDR3 sequences, 9.5% to 13% seen once; the top ten hold 8.5% to 10%. Sequencing was carried out using PBMCs. These receptor sequences come from a young man in good health. CDR3s include the opening cysteine and the closing phenylalanine or tryptophan.

V	J	CDR3
TRBV30	TRBJ2-3	CAWGSVADTQYF
TRBV20-1	TRBJ2-1	CSARVNGRAWNEQFF
TRBV28	TRBJ1-4	CASSLAGNNEKLFF
TRBV20-1	TRBJ2-7	CSAPIPDYGTYEQYF
TRBV20-1	TRBJ2-5	CSAPQETQYF
TRBV27	TRBJ2-3	CASSFMSFVGSSTDTQYF
TRBV20-1	TRBJ2-4	CSAVITGGNIQYF
TRBV6-1	TRBJ1-5	CASRAGQEIQPQHF
TRBV28	TRBJ1-4	CASREDRVAREKLFF
TRBV5-1	TRBJ1-3	CASSLEGTRASGNTIYF
TRBV6-4	TRBJ2-2	CASSREDTGELFF
TRBV3-1	TRBJ1-2	CASSQDLGTGLVYGYTF
TRBV5-1	TRBJ1-1	CASSLDPGVFTEAFF
TRBV27	TRBJ1-5	CASSFGQGHQPQHF
TRBV29-1	TRBJ2-3	CSVIGQATDTQYF
TRBV10-1	TRBJ2-3	CASSGGADTQYF
TRBV12-3/TRBV12-4	TRBJ1-1	CASRIGGLNTEAFF
TRBV20-1	TRBJ2-2	CSARTSGRLKPGELFF
TRBV5-1	TRBJ1-3	CASSLAGSSGNTIYF
TRBV2	TRBJ2-3	CASSARRQPRTDTQYF
TRBV7-2	TRBJ2-3	CASGQGGQGADTQYF
TRBV23-1	TRBJ2-1	CATNWARLAGENEQFF
TRBV7-8	TRBJ2-1	CASSLAPKGLVYNEQFF
TRBV20-1	TRBJ2-7	CSAAGQGYEQYF
TRBV12-3/TRBV12-4	TRBJ1-6	CASSRTGGNSPLHF
TRBV5-1	TRBJ2-7	CASSLALAGGSSYEQYF
TRBV25-1	TRBJ2-3	CASSEWASGRTDTQYF
TRBV20-1	TRBJ2-1	CSARRGPNSYNEQFF
TRBV10-1	TRBJ2-7	CASSYKDRVMYEQYF
TRBV10-3	TRBJ2-4	CAISESKSRSLAKNIQYF
TRBV28	TRBJ2-7	CASKYRDRAYEQYF
TRBV4-2	TRBJ2-1	CASSRTTSGIWSEQFF
TRBV5-1	TRBJ2-5	CASSTLSGSQETQYF
TRBV28	TRBJ1-2	CASSFPQGSTF
TRBV7-2	TRBJ2-1	CASSSHLRSSGSWSSSYNEQFF
TRBV20-1	TRBJ1-3	CSARAGQEIGNTIYF
TRBV25-1	TRBJ2-6	CASSEDRGDAGANVLTF